This T cell receptor beta chain came from a study of T cell changes during pregnancy in multiple sclerosis. V dropped 3 bases and J dropped 2; count of bases not matched to a gene: 9. Germline values: CDR1 KGHSH, CDR2 LQKENI. The CDR3 totals 16 residues. TCRdb's table, derived via immunoSEQ multiplex PCR, lists solely in-frame clones and lacks some. The table lists some 23,000 clones, about 89% of them singletons. The chain joins TRBV18 to TRBJ2-5; 7 nucleotides line up with TRBD1. The sample here was CD8+ T cells from peripheral blood mononuclear cells, taken in the first trimester of pregnancy. This sequence originates from a female donor in good health, enrolled as a control in a pregnancy study. The CDR3: CASSPKRQGGQETQYF. The CDR3 DNA reads as TGTGCCAGCTCACCGAAACGACAGGGTGGACAAGAGACCCAGTACTTC.